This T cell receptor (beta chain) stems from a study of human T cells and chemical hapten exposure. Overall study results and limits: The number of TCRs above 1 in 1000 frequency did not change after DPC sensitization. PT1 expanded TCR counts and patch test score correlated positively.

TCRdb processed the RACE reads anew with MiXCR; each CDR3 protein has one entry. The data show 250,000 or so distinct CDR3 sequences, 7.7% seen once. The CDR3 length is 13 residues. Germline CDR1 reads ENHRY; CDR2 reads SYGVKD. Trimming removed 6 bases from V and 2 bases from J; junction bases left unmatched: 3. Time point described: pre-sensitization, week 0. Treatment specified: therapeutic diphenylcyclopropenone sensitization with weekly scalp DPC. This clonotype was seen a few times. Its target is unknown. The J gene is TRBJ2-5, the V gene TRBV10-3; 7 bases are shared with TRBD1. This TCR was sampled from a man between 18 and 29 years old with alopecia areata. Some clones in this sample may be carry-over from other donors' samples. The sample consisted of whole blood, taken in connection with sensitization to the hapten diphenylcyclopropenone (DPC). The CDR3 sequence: CAISPGQQETQYF. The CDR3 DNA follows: TGTGCCATCAGCCCGGGACAGCAAGAGACCCAGTACTTC.